The 15 T cell receptor beta chains presented below share a single source sample, sequenced in a study of CD8 T cells in Susac syndrome. When the RNA was reverse transcribed, random hexamers were used with an input of roughly 0.5 to 1 ug. A single record per CDR3 protein comes from TCRdb applying MiXCR to the immunoSEQ multiplex PCR reads. The repertoire holds just over 150,000 distinct CDR3 sequences, approximately 93% seen once, with roughly 0.19% in the top ten. Sequencing was done on a sample of CD8+ T cells from PBMCs. The origin of the receptors is a human donor with multiple sclerosis.

The chain employs TRBV30 and TRBJ2-7, with D possibly called TRBD1 or TRBD2 (5 bases each). Germline-derived CDR1 and CDR2 are GTSNPN and SVGIG (reference sequence). V lost 1 base to trimming and J lost 4 bases, with 17 bases between them. The CDR3 consists of 15 residues. CDR3 sequence: CAWSAPGRRLYEQYF. CDR3 bases: TGTGCCTGGAGTGCACCGGGACGCCGATTGTACGAGCAGTACTTC.

This rearrangement joins TRBV27 to TRBJ2-3, with unresolved D. The CDR3 extends over 15 amino acids. Trimming took off 0 bases at V and 6 bases at J, with 13 bases between the two ends. Germline lookup yields CDR1 MNHEY and CDR2 SMNVEV (reference sequence). The CDR3 here is CASSLSASRWDTQYF. The DNA for the CDR3 is TGTGCCAGCAGTTTATCGGCTTCTAGGTGGGATACGCAGTATTTT.

This chain uses TRBV3-1 with TRBJ1-1; 7 positions agree with TRBD1. Germline assignment: CDR1 LGHDT and CDR2 YNNKEL (reference sequence). The V and J ends lost 0 bases and 3 bases, in that order; junction bases with no gene match: 10. This CDR3 has 17 amino acids. The CDR3 reads CASSQDSEGARDTEAFF. In DNA, the CDR3 is TGTGCCAGCAGCCAAGATAGCGAGGGGGCGAGGGACACTGAAGCTTTCTTT.

This clonotype was counted between two and nine times. The chain joins TRBV27 to TRBJ1-1; D gene ambiguous. CDR1 MNHEY and CDR2 SMNVEV come from the germline V gene (reference sequence). CDR3 size: 12 residues. Trimming pared 8 bases from V and 1 base from J, leaving 8 bases between. CDR3 bases: TGTGCCAGCCGAGCGGGGAACACTGAAGCTTTCTTT. Translation: CASRAGNTEAFF.

This chain links TRBV9 with TRBJ2-1, with D possibly TRBD2 on 5 matching bases. CDR3 size: 14 residues. The ends were cut back, 0 bases at V and 7 bases at J, with 11 bases in the middle. Per the germline V gene, CDR1 is SGDLS and CDR2 is YYNGEE. The CDR3 loop is CASSVGGFPNEQFF. The CDR3 nucleotides are TGTGCCAGCAGCGTAGGAGGGTTTCCGAATGAGCAGTTCTTC.

The CDR3: CASSSPEHSGANVLTF. In DNA, the CDR3 is TGTGCCAGCAGCTCACCTGAACACTCTGGGGCCAACGTCCTGACTTTC. The rearrangement joins TRBV7-2 to TRBJ2-6, with D uncertain. V was pared by 4 bases and J by 0 bases, with 10 bases between. The CDR3 is made up of 16 amino acids. The V gene's germline CDR1 is SGHTA and CDR2 FQGNSA.

The rearrangement links TRBV7-6 to TRBJ2-2; 11 bases map to TRBD2. The CDR3 runs 19 residues. The V segment lost 4 bases and the J segment 3 bases; nucleotides outside the gene matches: 13. From germline, CDR1 is SGHVS and CDR2 FNYEAQ. CDR3 protein: CASSSLTSGALRDTGELFF. The CDR3 DNA sequence: TGTGCCAGCAGCTCCTTGACTAGCGGGGCCCTTCGGGACACCGGGGAGCTGTTTTTT.

This chain joins TRBV20-1 and TRBJ1-1; TRBD1 matches 10 bases. V trimming: 1 base; J trimming: 11 bases; junction bases outside the gene matches: 10. The CDR3 is 14 residues long. Germline V gene lookup returns CDR1 DFQATT and CDR2 SNEGSKA (reference sequence). The CDR3 nucleotides are TGCAGTGCTAGAGCAGACAGGGGGCTTGAGGTGGCTTTCTTT. Protein: CSARADRGLEVAFF.

The chain uses TRBV9 and TRBJ2-6, with 9 positions matching TRBD1. The CDR3 totals 19 residues. V dropped 4 bases and J dropped 0; count of bases not matched to a gene: 11. Germline CDR1 and CDR2: SGDLS and YYNGEE. CDR3 nucleotides: TGTGCCAGCAGCATAGGACAGGGGCCCAGATTCTCTGGGGCCAACGTCCTGACTTTC. Amino acids: CASSIGQGPRFSGANVLTF.

The chain uses TRBV30 and TRBJ2-2; 7 positions match TRBD1. V shed 0 bases, J shed 6 bases, and the junction held 1 base outside the gene matches. The CDR3 extends over 13 amino acids. Germline-derived CDR1 and CDR2 are GTSNPN and SVGIG (reference sequence). The CDR3 sequence is CAWSVQGSGELFF. The CDR3 nucleotides read TGTGCCTGGAGTGTACAGGGGTCCGGGGAGCTGTTTTTT.

J is TRBJ2-1 and V is TRBV2; 11 positions match TRBD2. This CDR3 spans 15 amino acids. CDR1 and CDR2 (germline): SNHLY, FYNNEI. J was trimmed by 7 bases and V by 2 bases; bases with no gene match: 4. CDR3 protein: CASSERLAGRNEQFF. DNA for the CDR3: TGTGCCAGCAGTGAACGACTAGCGGGGCGTAATGAGCAGTTCTTC.

This clonotype was recorded only once. This chain uses TRBV7-9 with TRBJ2-1, with 10 bases identical to TRBD1. V lost 5 bases and J lost 2; bases outside the gene matches: 6. This CDR3 is built from 16 residues. Germline V gene data show CDR1 as SEHNR and CDR2 as FQNEAQ (reference sequence). CDR3 coding DNA: TGTGCCAGCAGCCCCAGGGGGACAGGGGCCTACAATGAGCAGTTCTTC. Translating gives CASSPRGTGAYNEQFF.

This chain uses TRBV27 with TRBJ2-5, with 8 nucleotides matching TRBD2. The CDR3 runs 15 residues. J lost 3 bases, V lost 5 bases, and 8 bases had no gene match. CDR1 is MNHEY and CDR2 is SMNVEV in the germline V gene (reference sequence). The CDR3 spells CASSPLAGPEETQYF. The CDR3 coding sequence is TGTGCCAGCAGTCCGTTAGCGGGGCCCGAAGAGACCCAGTACTTC.

This clonotype has only one observation. V and J are TRBV20-1 and TRBJ1-2; D not certain. The CDR3 covers 14 residues. Trimming left V 0 bases short and J 8 bases short, with 16 bases between. Per germline, CDR1 DFQATT and CDR2 SNEGSKA (reference sequence). The CDR3 spells CSARDTTVARGYTF. Here the CDR3 DNA reads TGCAGTGCTAGAGATACTACAGTAGCGAGGGGCTACACCTTC.

The CDR3 DNA reads as TGCGCCAGCAGCCCCTCCGACAGGATGCAAGAGACCCAGTACTTC. Residues: CASSPSDRMQETQYF. J is TRBJ2-5 and V is TRBV5-1, with D possibly being TRBD1 (6 bases). The CDR3 spans 15 residues. Between the trimmed V and J ends, which lost 4 bases and 2 bases, there was a span of 15 bases. Germline-derived CDR1 and CDR2 are SGHRS and YFSETQ.